These 14 T cell receptor beta chains originate from one sample sequenced in a study of T-cell reconstitution after alpha-beta-depleted transplantation in children. Library preparation (for TCRbeta) was performed with unique molecular identifiers. MiXCR, run by TCRdb on the PCR reads, gives a single entry per CDR3 protein. This repertoire shows about 400,000 distinct CDR3 sequences, more than 10% found once; its top ten account for around 4.5%. The source was PBMCs, collected from the stem cell graft. The receptors come from a human donor who donated a stem cell graft to a child with Fanconi anemia.

This clonotype was counted many times. The rearrangement links TRBV27 to TRBJ2-2; no reliable D call. V was trimmed by 5 bases and J by 1 base, leaving 11 bases between them. Germline assignment: CDR1 MNHEY and CDR2 SMNVEV (reference sequence). The CDR3 contains 15 residues. Written as DNA, the CDR3 is TGTGCCAGCAGTCCCCGGGCCCAGAACACCGGGGAGCTGTTTTTT. Protein sequence: CASSPRAQNTGELFF.

This clonotype was seen ten or more times. The CDR3 sequence is CASSVAASILNEQFF. CDR3 bases: TGTGCCAGCAGTGTGGCGGCATCGATCCTCAATGAGCAGTTCTTC. The chain couples TRBV2 to TRBJ2-1; no clear D. Per the germline V gene, CDR1 is SNHLY and CDR2 is FYNNEI. The CDR3 consists of 15 residues. Trimming removed 4 bases from V and 6 bases from J, with 16 bases in between.

Ten or more counts support this clonotype. This chain links TRBV6-5 with TRBJ1-6; the match to TRBD1 covers 9 bases. Germline values: CDR1 MNHEY, CDR2 SVGAGI. The CDR3 runs 14 residues. V was pared by 6 bases and J by 5 bases, with 2 bases of the junction left unmatched. This chain's CDR3 is CASRGQGDNSPLHF. Written as DNA, the CDR3 is TGTGCCAGCAGGGGACAGGGAGATAATTCACCCCTCCACTTT.

V gene TRBV12-3 or TRBV12-4 combines with J gene TRBJ2-7; 9 bases are shared with TRBD1. There are 13 residues in the CDR3. J lost 0 bases, V lost 6 bases, and 0 bases had no gene match. The chain's CDR3 is CASRTGGSYEQYF. CDR3 nucleotide sequence: TGTGCCAGCAGGACAGGGGGCTCCTACGAGCAGTACTTC.

This clonotype has ten or more counts. The chain recombines TRBV4-2 with TRBJ2-3, with D uncertain. This CDR3 comprises 14 residues. CDR1 is LGHNA, CDR2 YNFKEQ, per germline. V was shortened by 1 base and J by 2 bases, with 7 bases between the two germline ends. CDR3 amino acids: CASSQALHTDTQYF. DNA of the CDR3: TGTGCCAGCAGCCAAGCCTTACACACAGATACGCAGTATTTT.

In nucleotides, the CDR3 is TGCAGTACAAAAAAGCCGGGCCAAAGCACAGATACGCAGTATTTT. Protein: CSTKKPGQSTDTQYF. This chain connects TRBV20-1 to TRBJ2-3; D is unresolved. The germline gives CDR1 DFQATT, CDR2 SNEGSKA (reference sequence). V was cut by 8 bases and J by 0 bases, with 18 bases left in between. The CDR3 totals 15 residues.

This clonotype was detected ten times or more. The V and J genes are TRBV11-2 and TRBJ1-6; D possibly corresponds to TRBD1 (6 bases). Germline V lookup: CDR1 SGHAT, CDR2 FQNNGV. Trimming removed 5 bases at V and 8 bases at J, with 19 bases between. The CDR3 is made up of 16 amino acids. The CDR3 bases are TGTGCCAGCAGCCTACAGCCTACAGGGTCCCATTCACCCCTCCACTTT. Amino acid sequence: CASSLQPTGSHSPLHF.

V is TRBV20-1 and J is TRBJ1-2; TRBD1 agrees at 10 bases. The CDR3 is 14 amino acids. Germline CDR1 reads DFQATT; CDR2 reads SNEGSKA (reference sequence). Germline trimming cut 2 bases from V and 4 bases from J; bases unmatched to any gene: 4. Here the CDR3 reads CSARWDRGTYGYTF. The CDR3 coding sequence is TGCAGTGCTAGATGGGACAGGGGCACCTATGGCTACACCTTC.

There are a few counts of this clonotype. This sequence joins TRBV2 and TRBJ2-6; perhaps TRBD2 as D (5 bases). V lost 4 bases to trimming and J lost 8 bases, with 12 bases between them. The length of the CDR3 is 14 residues. CDR1 is SNHLY and CDR2 is FYNNEI in the germline V gene. This CDR3 is CASSVGFGTNVLTF. CDR3 sequence (DNA): TGTGCCAGCAGTGTAGGCTTCGGGACCAACGTCCTGACTTTC.

V is TRBV5-5 and J is TRBJ1-4; no clear D gene. The CDR3 totals 14 residues. Per the germline V gene, CDR1 is SGHKS and CDR2 is YYEKEE (reference sequence). V dropped 0 bases and J dropped 5 bases, with 8 bases sitting between them. The CDR3: CASSLEQLNEKLFF. As DNA, the CDR3 is TGTGCCAGCAGCTTGGAACAGTTAAATGAAAAACTGTTTTTT.

The J gene is TRBJ2-1, the V gene TRBV7-6; 10 positions match TRBD2. The CDR3 is 16 residues long. V gave up 3 bases and J gave up 4 bases; unmatched junction bases: 6. CDR1 and CDR2 from the germline V gene are SGHVS and FNYEAQ. The CDR3 DNA reads as TGTGCCAGCAGCTTCCTAACTAGCGGGGCGTACAATGAGCAGTTCTTC. Its translation: CASSFLTSGAYNEQFF.

This clonotype was counted a few times. The J gene is TRBJ2-1, the V gene TRBV5-1; 9 bases agree with TRBD1. Germline V gene sequence: CDR1 SGHRS, CDR2 YFSETQ. The CDR3 has 16 residues. V shed 4 bases and J 9 bases; nucleotides not matched to a gene: 14. CDR3 amino acids: CASSLPSTGGGSEQFF. Here the CDR3 DNA reads TGCGCCAGCAGCCTACCCTCGACAGGGGGGGGGAGTGAGCAGTTCTTC.

The table lists this clonotype with a few counts. V is TRBV27 and J is TRBJ2-1, with 10 bases that match TRBD2. This CDR3 has 18 residues. Germline loops: CDR1 MNHEY, CDR2 SMNVEV (reference sequence). V trimming: 5 bases; J trimming: 4 bases; junction bases outside the gene matches: 14. In DNA, the CDR3 is TGTGCCAGCAGTCCGCAGCGGAGCGGGGGGGCCCCTTACAATGAGCAGTTCTTC. It translates to CASSPQRSGGAPYNEQFF.

The rearrangement joins TRBV27 to TRBJ1-1, with 9 bases matching TRBD1. V was clipped by 3 bases and J by 9 bases; unmatched bases: 8. There are 14 residues in the CDR3. Germline values: CDR1 MNHEY, CDR2 SMNVEV (reference sequence). CDR3 region: CASSLDRDREKAFF. Here the CDR3 DNA reads TGTGCCAGCAGTTTGGACAGGGACAGGGAAAAAGCTTTCTTT.